These T cell receptor beta chains were read from a single sample in a study of blood T cell repertoires in COVID-19. Libraries were prepared by immunoSEQ multiplex PCR; TCRdb keeps only in-frame clonotypes and omits some of them. Here the sample spans about 34,000 clones, more than 70% being singletons. Sequenced input: peripheral blood. The receptors here all came from a man at least 80 years old with active or convalescent COVID-19. CDR3s include the opening cysteine and the closing phenylalanine or tryptophan. A D gene is named only where the DNA matches it firmly. Some rows mark clone size as missing; the rest say once, few, many or name a class of expanded clone.

>-|TRBJ1-2|TRBV28|-
TGTGCCACCTGGGAGGTTCGCTATGGCTACACCTTC
CATWEVRYGYTF
>-|TRBJ2-3|TRBV23-1|-
TGCGCCAACCCCGTTACTTCAGAGGGTTATAGCACAGATACGCAGTATTTT
CANPVTSEGYSTDTQYF
>-|TRBJ2-3|TRBV11-2|-
TGTGCCAGCAGCAGAAGAATGGAGGCCCGCACAGATACGCAGTATTTT
CASSRRMEARTDTQYF
>TRBD1|TRBJ2-7|TRBV10-3|few
TGTGCCATCAGTGCCAAAGACAGGGAAGGCGAGCAGTACTTC
CAISAKDREGEQYF
>TRBD2|TRBJ2-3|TRBV7-8|-
TGTGCCAGCAACGGGGGGGGACTAGGTGAAGATACGCAGTATTTT
CASNGGGLGEDTQYF
>-|TRBJ1-4|TRBV9|-
TGTGCCAGCAGCCGGGACATAGGTGAAAAACTGTTTTTT
CASSRDIGEKLFF
>-|TRBJ2-5|TRBV5-4|-
TGTGCCAGCAGCTTGGTAGACCAAGAGACCCAGTACTTC
CASSLVDQETQYF
>-|TRBJ2-7|TRBV2|-
TGTGCCAGCAGTGAAGAGGTCAGGTCCCAAGGAAAGCAGTACTTC
CASSEEVRSQGKQYF
>-|TRBJ1-1|TRBV12-3/TRBV12-4|-
TGTGCCAGCATCGAGGGTATGAACACTGAAGCTTTCTTT
CASIEGMNTEAFF
>-|TRBJ1-1|TRBV3-1/TRBV3-2|-
TGTGCCAGCAGCCAAGAGGAGACTTGGAGGTTGGCTGAAGCTTTCTTT
CASSQEETWRLAEAFF
>-|TRBJ2-2|TRBV6-5|-
TGTGCCAGCAGAAACTCAGGCGCCGGGGAGCTGTTTTTT
CASRNSGAGELFF
>TRBD2|TRBJ2-1|TRBV4-3|-
TGCGCCAGCAGCTATAGCGGGAGCTCCTACAATGAGCAGTTCTTC
CASSYSGSSYNEQFF
>-|TRBJ2-5|TRBV12-3/TRBV12-4|once
TGTGCCAGCAGCATTATAGTACAAGAGACCCAGTACTTC
CASSIIVQETQYF
>TRBD2|TRBJ2-2|TRBV18|once
TGTGCCAGCTCACCAGAGGCTAGCGGGAGTGTCAACACCGGGGAGCTGTTTTTT
CASSPEASGSVNTGELFF
>TRBD1|TRBJ1-1|TRBV5-1|few
TGCGCCAGCAGCTTAGGACTGACAGGGGGCACTGAAGCTTTCTTT
CASSLGLTGGTEAFF
>TRBD1|TRBJ1-3|TRBV2|-
TGTGCCAGACGACAGGGTGGAAACACCATATATTTT
CARRQGGNTIYF
>TRBD2|TRBJ2-1|TRBV12-5|-
TGTGCTAGTGGTTTGGACCCCTGGACTAGAGCGGACAATGAGCAGTTCTTC
CASGLDPWTRADNEQFF
>-|TRBJ2-7|TRBV15|-
TGTGCCACCAGCAGAGTCTACGCCGGGGTAGCCTACGAGCAGTACTTC
CATSRVYAGVAYEQYF
>-|TRBJ2-5|TRBV3-1/TRBV3-2|-
TGTGCCAGCAGTTACCCGGGAAAACAAGAGACCCAGTACTTC
CASSYPGKQETQYF
>TRBD1|TRBJ2-5|TRBV7-6|-
TGTGCCAGCAGCTTAGCGGCCGTACAGGGGGGTGGAGAGACCCAGTACTTC
CASSLAAVQGGGETQYF
>-|TRBJ2-7|TRBV5-5|-
TGTGCCAGCAGCTTGAGTAGATTCTACGAGCAGTACTTC
CASSLSRFYEQYF
>-|TRBJ2-1|TRBV30|-
TGTGCCTGGAGTGTACTTGCGGGATTTTACAATGAGCAGTTCTTC
CAWSVLAGFYNEQFF
>TRBD1|TRBJ1-2|TRBV5-4|once
TGTGCCAGCAGCTTAAACAGGGGGCTTAACTATGGCTACACCTTC
CASSLNRGLNYGYTF